The text below deals with one T cell receptor beta chain. Assay: immunoSEQ multiplex PCR; the TCRdb copy retains only in-frame clones and omits some. Among approximately 59,000 clones listed, roughly 86% were seen once. The data were obtained in a study of technical replicates of blood from a handful of donors. The length of the CDR3 is 13 residues. The J segment lost 7 bases and the V segment lost 6 bases, leaving 6 bases of the junction unmatched. CDR1 and CDR2 from the germline V gene are MNHEY and SMNVEV (reference sequence). V and J are TRBV27 and TRBJ1-5; 7 bases are shared with TRBD1. The sample comprised PBMCs. This sequence was found in a human donor in good health. Some clones in this sample may be carry-over from other donors' samples. This CDR3 reads CASSGTDVQPQHF. For the CDR3, the DNA is TGTGCCAGCAGCGGGACAGACGTACAGCCCCAGCATTTT.